This T cell receptor beta chain comes out of a study of vaccination effects on CD4 cells after COVID-19. On the study more broadly: Sampling occurred a median 72 days post second dose, range 14 to 241.

Scientists isolated CD4+ T cells after a roughly 9-day culture period ended. It was two doses of either the BNT162b2 or mRNA-1273 vaccine that participants received. Having tested negative for nucleocapsid antibodies, the vaccine recipients showed no prior SARS-CoV-2 infection. Each culture had half its medium swapped for IL-2 medium on days 3 and 7. Germline V CDR1 and CDR2: GTSNPN, SVGIG (reference sequence). This CDR3 contains 14 residues. Between the trimmed V and J ends, which lost 0 bases and 6 bases, there was a span of 11 bases. On this clone itself: The target antigen is unknown.

Generated by immunoSEQ multiplex PCR, the TCRdb table keeps only in-frame clones and is missing some. Here the sample spans 9,000 or so clones, about 75% being singletons. The chain is built from TRBV30 and TRBJ1-4; a weak D match, TRBD1 (5 bases). The sequenced sample was CD4+ T cells from PBMCs cultured without peptide, obtained after COVID-19 vaccination. This TCR was sampled from a human donor who received a COVID-19 vaccine. CDR3 nucleotides: TGTGCCTGGAGTGTCGGGACTGAACATGAAAAACTGTTTTTT. It yields the protein CAWSVGTEHEKLFF.